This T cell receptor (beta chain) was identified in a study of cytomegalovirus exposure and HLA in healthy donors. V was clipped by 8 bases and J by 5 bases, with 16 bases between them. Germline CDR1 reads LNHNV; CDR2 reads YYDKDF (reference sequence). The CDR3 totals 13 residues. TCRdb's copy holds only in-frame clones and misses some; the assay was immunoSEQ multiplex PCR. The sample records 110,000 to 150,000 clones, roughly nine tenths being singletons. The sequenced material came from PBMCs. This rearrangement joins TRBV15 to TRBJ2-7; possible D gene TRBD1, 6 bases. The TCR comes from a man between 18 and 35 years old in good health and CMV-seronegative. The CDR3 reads CATRQDPLNEQYF. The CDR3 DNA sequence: TGTGCCACCCGACAGGACCCCTTGAACGAGCAGTACTTC.